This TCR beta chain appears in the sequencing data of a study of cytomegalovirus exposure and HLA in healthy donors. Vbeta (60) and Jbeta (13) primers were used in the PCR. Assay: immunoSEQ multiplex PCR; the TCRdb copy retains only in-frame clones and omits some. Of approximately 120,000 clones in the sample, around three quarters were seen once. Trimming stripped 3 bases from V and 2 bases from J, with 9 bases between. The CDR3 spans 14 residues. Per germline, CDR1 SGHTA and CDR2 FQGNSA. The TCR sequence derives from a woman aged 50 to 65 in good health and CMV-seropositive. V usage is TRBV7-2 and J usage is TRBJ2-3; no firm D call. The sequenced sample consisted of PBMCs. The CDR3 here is CASSFTEPTDTQYF. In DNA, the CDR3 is TGTGCCAGCAGCTTTACGGAGCCCACAGATACGCAGTATTTT. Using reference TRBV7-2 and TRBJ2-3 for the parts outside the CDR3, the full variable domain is GAGVSQSPSNKVTEKGKDVELRCDPISGHTALYWYRQSLGQGLEFLIYFQGNSAPDKSGLPSDRFSAERTGGSVSTLTIQRTQQEDSAVYLCASSFTEPTDTQYFGPGTRLTVL.